Listed below are T cell receptor beta chains from one sample, sequenced in a study of blood T cell repertoires in COVID-19. Sequencing used immunoSEQ multiplex PCR; TCRdb keeps in-frame clones, though not all of them. The sample lists approximately 280,000 clones; 85% were seen once. Specimen: peripheral blood. The receptors come from a man aged 50 to 60 with active or convalescent COVID-19. Each CDR3 is given with its conserved first and last residue. A D gene is named only where the DNA matches it firmly. Clone size appears in some rows only: once, few, many, or a class for an expanded clone.

v_call: TRBV7-2
clone_size: NA
j_call: TRBJ2-1
d_call: TRBD2
cdr3_nt: TGTGCCAGCAGTAAGGAAGCGGGAGGGCTTCTCTTC
cdr3_aa: CASSKEAGGLLF

v_call: TRBV18
clone_size: NA
j_call: TRBJ1-4
d_call: NA
cdr3_nt: TGTGCCAGCTCATCAAGAGCTGAAAAACTGTTTTTT
cdr3_aa: CASSSRAEKLFF

v_call: TRBV7-8
clone_size: NA
j_call: TRBJ1-2
d_call: TRBD1
cdr3_nt: TGTGCCAGCAGCCGGACAGGGGGTAATGGCTACACCTTC
cdr3_aa: CASSRTGGNGYTF

v_call: TRBV11-2
clone_size: NA
j_call: TRBJ1-1
d_call: TRBD1
cdr3_nt: TGTGCCAGCAGCTTAGGGCCAGGGGGAACTGAAGCTTTCTTT
cdr3_aa: CASSLGPGGTEAFF

v_call: TRBV4-2
clone_size: NA
j_call: TRBJ2-1
d_call: TRBD2
cdr3_nt: TGTGCCAGCAGCCGTCGGACTAGCGGGCTCTACAATGAGCAGTTCTTC
cdr3_aa: CASSRRTSGLYNEQFF

v_call: TRBV6-6
clone_size: NA
j_call: TRBJ1-1
d_call: TRBD1
cdr3_nt: TGTGCCAGCAGTCGATCCAGGGGGCGTCAGAACACTGAAGCTTTCTTT
cdr3_aa: CASSRSRGRQNTEAFF

v_call: TRBV29-1
clone_size: few
j_call: TRBJ2-1
d_call: TRBD1
cdr3_nt: TGCAGCGGCCAAACATCACAGGGGAATGAGCAGTTCTTC
cdr3_aa: CSGQTSQGNEQFF

v_call: TRBV30
clone_size: NA
j_call: TRBJ2-1
d_call: TRBD2
cdr3_nt: TGTGCCTGGACTAGCGGGAGCTCCTACAATGAGCAGTTCTTC
cdr3_aa: CAWTSGSSYNEQFF

v_call: TRBV28
clone_size: NA
j_call: TRBJ2-1
d_call: TRBD2
cdr3_nt: TGTGCCAGCAGTATCTTCGGTAGCGGGAGCTATGAGCAGTTCTTC
cdr3_aa: CASSIFGSGSYEQFF

v_call: TRBV7-2
clone_size: NA
j_call: TRBJ2-1
d_call: NA
cdr3_nt: TGTGCCAGCAGTTCTAGCTTTGAGCAGTTCTTC
cdr3_aa: CASSSSFEQFF

v_call: TRBV4-1
clone_size: NA
j_call: TRBJ1-3
d_call: NA
cdr3_nt: TGCGCCAGCAGCCAAGGGCAGGCTTACTCTGGAAACACCATATATTTT
cdr3_aa: CASSQGQAYSGNTIYF

v_call: TRBV21-1
clone_size: NA
j_call: TRBJ2-7
d_call: NA
cdr3_nt: TGTGCCCCCGGGGGGGGACACTCTCACGAGCAGTACTTC
cdr3_aa: CAPGGGHSHEQYF

v_call: TRBV11-1
clone_size: NA
j_call: TRBJ2-7
d_call: NA
cdr3_nt: TGTGCCAGCAGCTTAGGGGCAGGGACCTACGAGCAGTACTTC
cdr3_aa: CASSLGAGTYEQYF

v_call: TRBV20-1
clone_size: NA
j_call: TRBJ2-4
d_call: NA
cdr3_nt: TGCAGTTTGGTAGTCCAAAACATTCAGTACTTC
cdr3_aa: CSLVVQNIQYF

v_call: TRBV27
clone_size: NA
j_call: TRBJ1-6
d_call: NA
cdr3_nt: TGTGCCAGCAGTTTAGTAGGGGATTCACCCCTCCACTTT
cdr3_aa: CASSLVGDSPLHF

v_call: TRBV9
clone_size: NA
j_call: TRBJ2-1
d_call: TRBD1
cdr3_nt: TGTGCCAGCGGGACAGGGGTTGGCAGCGGGAGAGCCCACAATGAGCAGTTCTTC
cdr3_aa: CASGTGVGSGRAHNEQFF

v_call: TRBV5-4
clone_size: NA
j_call: TRBJ2-3
d_call: NA
cdr3_nt: TGTGCCAGCAGCTTTCTTCTAGGAGCGGCCCCTAGCACAGATACGCAGTATTTT
cdr3_aa: CASSFLLGAAPSTDTQYF

v_call: TRBV6-2/TRBV6-3
clone_size: NA
j_call: TRBJ1-4
d_call: NA
cdr3_nt: TGTGCCAGCAGTCGCAGTCAGGGTGAAAAACTGTTTTTT
cdr3_aa: CASSRSQGEKLFF

v_call: TRBV30
clone_size: once
j_call: TRBJ1-1
d_call: TRBD1
cdr3_nt: TGTGCCTGGAGTGGACAGGGGGCAAATACTGAAGCTTTCTTT
cdr3_aa: CAWSGQGANTEAFF

v_call: TRBV7-9
clone_size: NA
j_call: TRBJ2-7
d_call: NA
cdr3_nt: TGTGCCGTAGCTAGCGGGGACAGGTCCACTTACGAGCAGTACTTC
cdr3_aa: CAVASGDRSTYEQYF

v_call: TRBV5-6
clone_size: NA
j_call: TRBJ2-7
d_call: TRBD2
cdr3_nt: TGTGCCAGCAGCTCGCCGGGGACTAGGGGGAAATACGAGCAGTACTTC
cdr3_aa: CASSSPGTRGKYEQYF

v_call: TRBV30
clone_size: NA
j_call: TRBJ2-1
d_call: NA
cdr3_nt: TGTGCCTGGGTGAGATACAATGAGCAGTTCTTC
cdr3_aa: CAWVRYNEQFF

v_call: TRBV30
clone_size: NA
j_call: TRBJ1-1
d_call: NA
cdr3_nt: TGTGCCCACAGGGCGGGGGGTGCCACTGAAGCTTTCTTT
cdr3_aa: CAHRAGGATEAFF

v_call: TRBV27
clone_size: NA
j_call: TRBJ2-1
d_call: NA
cdr3_nt: TGTGCCAGCAGTTTAGGCCTAGCCTCCTACAATGAGCAGTTCTTC
cdr3_aa: CASSLGLASYNEQFF

v_call: TRBV7-9
clone_size: NA
j_call: TRBJ1-1
d_call: NA
cdr3_nt: TGTGCCAGCAGATCACAGGAGATGAACACTGAAGCTTTCTTT
cdr3_aa: CASRSQEMNTEAFF

v_call: TRBV11-2
clone_size: NA
j_call: TRBJ2-7
d_call: NA
cdr3_nt: TGTGCCAGCAGCTTGGAACCCCAGGCGGAGCAGTACTTC
cdr3_aa: CASSLEPQAEQYF

v_call: TRBV6-4
clone_size: NA
j_call: TRBJ2-1
d_call: NA
cdr3_nt: TGTGCCAGCAGCCTAGGAGCGGGTTACAATGAGCAGTTCTTC
cdr3_aa: CASSLGAGYNEQFF

v_call: TRBV30
clone_size: NA
j_call: TRBJ2-1
d_call: NA
cdr3_nt: TGTGCCTGGCTAGGGGGGGCGGGAGCAAATGAGCAGTTCTTC
cdr3_aa: CAWLGGAGANEQFF